This TCR beta chain originates from a study of shared clonotypes between healthy human individuals. Original processing notes: ImmunoSEQ output lacked quality scores and full-length reads, limiting matched filtering. Repertoires were generated with immunoSEQ multiplex PCR, while TCRdb's copy carries only in-frame clones and drops some. V, J and clone size reflect that table, while D and trimming were determined from the DNA. The table lists approximately 500,000 clones, almost 97% of them singletons. The CDR3 contains 15 residues. J gave up 12 bases and V 4 bases, and 10 bases lay outside the gene matches. The germline V gene has CDR1 SGHTS and CDR2 YDEGEE.

The rearrangement uses TRBV5-8 and TRBJ1-4; 12 bases are shared with TRBD1. The sample consisted of naive CD4+ T cells sorted from blood. Subset reported: CD45RA+ positively selected. This TCR was recovered from a woman aged 30 to 39 in good health. The CDR3 bases are TGTGCCAGCAGCAAGACCGGGACAGGGGGCCTTGAACTGTTTTTT. The encoded protein is CASSKTGTGGLELFF.